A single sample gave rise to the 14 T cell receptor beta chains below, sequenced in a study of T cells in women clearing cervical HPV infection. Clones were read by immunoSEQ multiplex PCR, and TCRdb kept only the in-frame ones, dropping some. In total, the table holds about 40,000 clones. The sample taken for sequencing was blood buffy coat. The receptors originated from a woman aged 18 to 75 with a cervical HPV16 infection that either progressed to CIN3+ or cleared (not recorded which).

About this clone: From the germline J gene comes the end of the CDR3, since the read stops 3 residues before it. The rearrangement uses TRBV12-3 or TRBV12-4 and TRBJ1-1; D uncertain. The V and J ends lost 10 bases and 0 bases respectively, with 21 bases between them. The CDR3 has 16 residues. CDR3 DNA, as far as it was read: TGTGCCACCCAAAAAGGAGCAGGCGTTATGAACACTGAA. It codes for CATQKGAGVMNTE. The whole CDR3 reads CATQKGAGVMNTEAFF.

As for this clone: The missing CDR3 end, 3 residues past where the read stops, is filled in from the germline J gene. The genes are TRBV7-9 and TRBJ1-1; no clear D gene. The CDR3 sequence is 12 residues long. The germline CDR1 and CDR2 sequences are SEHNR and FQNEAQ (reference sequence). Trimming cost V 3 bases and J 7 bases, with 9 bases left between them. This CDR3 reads CASSFSGLEAFF. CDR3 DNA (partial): TGTGCCAGCAGCTTTTCTGGCCTTGAA.

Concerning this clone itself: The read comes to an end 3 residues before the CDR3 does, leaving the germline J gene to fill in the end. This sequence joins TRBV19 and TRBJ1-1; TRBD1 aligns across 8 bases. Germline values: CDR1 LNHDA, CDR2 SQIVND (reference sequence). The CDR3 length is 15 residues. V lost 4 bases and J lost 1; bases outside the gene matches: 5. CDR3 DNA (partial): TGTGCCAGTAGTAGGGGACAGGTAGGGAACACTGAA. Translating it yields CASSRGQVGNTE. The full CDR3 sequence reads CASSRGQVGNTEAFF.

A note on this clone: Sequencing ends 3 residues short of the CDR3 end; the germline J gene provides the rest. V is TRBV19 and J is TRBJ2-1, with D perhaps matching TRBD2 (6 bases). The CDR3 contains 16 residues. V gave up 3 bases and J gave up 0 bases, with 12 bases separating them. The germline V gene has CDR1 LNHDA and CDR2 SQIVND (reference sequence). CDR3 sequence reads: CASSIFGGDSYNEQFF. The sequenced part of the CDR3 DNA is TGTGCCAGTAGTATCTTCGGAGGGGACTCCTACAATGAG. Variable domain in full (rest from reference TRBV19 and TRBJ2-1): DGGITQSPKYLFRKEGQNVTLSCEQNLNHDAMYWYRQDPGQGLRLIYYSQIVNDFQKGDIAEGYSVSREKKESFPLTVTSAQKNPTAFYLCASSIFGGDSYNEQFFGPGTRLTVL.

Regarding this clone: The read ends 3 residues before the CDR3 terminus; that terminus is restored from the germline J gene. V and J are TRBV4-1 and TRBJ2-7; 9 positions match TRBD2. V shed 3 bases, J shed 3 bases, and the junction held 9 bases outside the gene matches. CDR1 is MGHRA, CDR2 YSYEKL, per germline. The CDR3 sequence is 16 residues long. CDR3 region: CASSQGAGGNVYEQYF. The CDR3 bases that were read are TGCGCCAGCAGCCAGGGGGCGGGAGGGAACGTCTACGAG.

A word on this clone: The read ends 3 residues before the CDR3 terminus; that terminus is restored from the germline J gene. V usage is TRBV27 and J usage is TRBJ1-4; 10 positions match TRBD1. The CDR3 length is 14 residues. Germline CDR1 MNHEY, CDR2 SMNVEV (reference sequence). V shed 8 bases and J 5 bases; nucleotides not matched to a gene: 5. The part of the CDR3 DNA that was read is TGTGCCAGCCGACCGGGACAGGGGAATGAAAAA. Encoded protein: CASRPGQGNEK. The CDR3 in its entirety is CASRPGQGNEKLFF. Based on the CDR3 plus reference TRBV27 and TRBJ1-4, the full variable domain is EAQVTQNPRYLITVTGKKLTVTCSQNMNHEYMSWYRQDPGLGLRQIYYSMNVEVTDKGDVPEGYKVSRKEKRNFPLILESPSPNQTSLYFCASRPGQGNEKLFFGSGTQLSVL.

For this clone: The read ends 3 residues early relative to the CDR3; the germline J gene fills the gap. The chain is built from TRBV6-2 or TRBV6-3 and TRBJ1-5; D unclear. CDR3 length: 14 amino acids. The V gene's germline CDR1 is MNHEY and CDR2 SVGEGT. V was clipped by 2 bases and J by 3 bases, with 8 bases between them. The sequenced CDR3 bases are TGTGCCAGCAGTTACGGCAGGCTCAATCAGCCC. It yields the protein CASSYGRLNQP. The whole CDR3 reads CASSYGRLNQPQHF.

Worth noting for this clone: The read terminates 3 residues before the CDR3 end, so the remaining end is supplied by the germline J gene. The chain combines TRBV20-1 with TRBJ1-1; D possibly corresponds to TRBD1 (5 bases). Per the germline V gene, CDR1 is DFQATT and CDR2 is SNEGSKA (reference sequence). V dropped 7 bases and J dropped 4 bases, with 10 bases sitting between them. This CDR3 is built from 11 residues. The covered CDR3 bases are TGCAGTGTCAGGGAGCCCACTGAA. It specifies CSVREPTE. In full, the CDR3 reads CSVREPTEAFF.

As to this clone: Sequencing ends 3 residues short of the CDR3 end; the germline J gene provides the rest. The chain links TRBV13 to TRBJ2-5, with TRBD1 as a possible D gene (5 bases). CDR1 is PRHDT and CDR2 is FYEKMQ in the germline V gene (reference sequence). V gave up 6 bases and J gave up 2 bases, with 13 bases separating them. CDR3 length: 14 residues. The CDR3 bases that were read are TGTGCCAGCAGTAGGCGGACAAGTCAAGAGACC. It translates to CASSRRTSQET. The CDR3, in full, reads CASSRRTSQETQYF.

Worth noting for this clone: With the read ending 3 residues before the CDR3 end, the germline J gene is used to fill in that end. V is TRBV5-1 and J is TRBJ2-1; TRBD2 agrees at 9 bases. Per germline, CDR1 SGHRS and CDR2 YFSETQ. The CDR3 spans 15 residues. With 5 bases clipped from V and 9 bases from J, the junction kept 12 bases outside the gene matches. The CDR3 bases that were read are TGCGCCAGCAGGGATCCGCCTAGCGGGGTGTCTGAG. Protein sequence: CASRDPPSGVSE. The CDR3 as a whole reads CASRDPPSGVSEQFF.

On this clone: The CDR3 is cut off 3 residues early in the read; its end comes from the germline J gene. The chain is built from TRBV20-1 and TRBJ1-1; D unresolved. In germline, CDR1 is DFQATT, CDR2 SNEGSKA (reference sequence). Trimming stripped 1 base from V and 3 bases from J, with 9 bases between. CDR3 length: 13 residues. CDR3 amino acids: CSARVPEDTEAFF. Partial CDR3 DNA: TGCAGTGCTAGAGTCCCAGAGGACACTGAA.

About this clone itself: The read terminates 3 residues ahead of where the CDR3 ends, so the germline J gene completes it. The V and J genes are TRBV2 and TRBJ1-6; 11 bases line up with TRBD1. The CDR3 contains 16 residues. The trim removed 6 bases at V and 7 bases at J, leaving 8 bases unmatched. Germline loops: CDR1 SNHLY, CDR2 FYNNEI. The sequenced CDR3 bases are TGTGCCAGCAGGTTGGACAGGGGGCCACCCAATTCACCC. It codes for CASRLDRGPPNSP. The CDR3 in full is CASRLDRGPPNSPLHF.

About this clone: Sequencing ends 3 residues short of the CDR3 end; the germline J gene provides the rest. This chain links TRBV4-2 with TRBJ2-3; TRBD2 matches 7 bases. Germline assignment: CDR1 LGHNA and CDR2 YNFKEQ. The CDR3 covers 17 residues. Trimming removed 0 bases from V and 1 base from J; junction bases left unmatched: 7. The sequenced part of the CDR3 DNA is TGTGCCAGCAGCCAAGACGTACGGCTAGCGGGCACAGATACG. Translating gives CASSQDVRLAGTDT. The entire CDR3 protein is CASSQDVRLAGTDTQYF.

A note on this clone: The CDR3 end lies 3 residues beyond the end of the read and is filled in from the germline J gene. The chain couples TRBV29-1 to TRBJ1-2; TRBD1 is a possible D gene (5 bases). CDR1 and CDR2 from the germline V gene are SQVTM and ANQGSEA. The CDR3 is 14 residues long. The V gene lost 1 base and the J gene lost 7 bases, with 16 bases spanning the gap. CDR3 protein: CSVEVPGLWAGYTF. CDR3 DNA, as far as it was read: TGCAGCGTTGAAGTCCCAGGGTTGTGGGCTGGC. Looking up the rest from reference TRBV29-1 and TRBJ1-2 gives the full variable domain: SAVISQKPSRDICQRGTSLTIQCQVDSQVTMMFWYRQQPGQSLTLIATANQGSEATYESGFVIDKFPISRPNLTFSTLTVSNMSPEDSSIYLCSVEVPGLWAGYTFGSGTRLTVV.